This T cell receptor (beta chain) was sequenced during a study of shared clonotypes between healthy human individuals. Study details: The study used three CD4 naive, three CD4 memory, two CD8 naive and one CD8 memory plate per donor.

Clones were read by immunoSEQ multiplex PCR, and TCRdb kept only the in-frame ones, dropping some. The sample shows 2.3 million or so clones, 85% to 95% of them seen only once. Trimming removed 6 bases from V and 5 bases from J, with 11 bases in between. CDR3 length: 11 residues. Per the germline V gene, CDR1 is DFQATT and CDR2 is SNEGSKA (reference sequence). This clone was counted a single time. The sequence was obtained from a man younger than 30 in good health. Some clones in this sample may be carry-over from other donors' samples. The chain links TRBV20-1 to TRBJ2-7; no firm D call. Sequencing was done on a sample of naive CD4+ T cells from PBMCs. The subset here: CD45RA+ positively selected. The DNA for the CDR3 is TGCAGTGCGACCGGGCAGCACGAGCAGTACTTC. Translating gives CSATGQHEQYF.